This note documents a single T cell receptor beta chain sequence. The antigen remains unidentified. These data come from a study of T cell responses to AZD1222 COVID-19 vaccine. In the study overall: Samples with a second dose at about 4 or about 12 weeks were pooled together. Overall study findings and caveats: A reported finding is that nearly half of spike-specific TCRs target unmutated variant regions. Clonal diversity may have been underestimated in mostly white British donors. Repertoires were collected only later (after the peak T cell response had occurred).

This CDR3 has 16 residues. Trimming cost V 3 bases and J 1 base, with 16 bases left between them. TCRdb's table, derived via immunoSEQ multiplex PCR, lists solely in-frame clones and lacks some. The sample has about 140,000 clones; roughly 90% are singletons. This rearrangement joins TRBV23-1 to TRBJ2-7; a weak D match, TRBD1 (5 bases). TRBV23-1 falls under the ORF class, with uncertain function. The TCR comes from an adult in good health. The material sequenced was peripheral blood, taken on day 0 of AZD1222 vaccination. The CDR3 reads CASSHQKGLISYEQYF. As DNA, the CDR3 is TGCGCCAGCAGTCACCAGAAGGGGCTTATTTCCTACGAGCAGTACTTC.